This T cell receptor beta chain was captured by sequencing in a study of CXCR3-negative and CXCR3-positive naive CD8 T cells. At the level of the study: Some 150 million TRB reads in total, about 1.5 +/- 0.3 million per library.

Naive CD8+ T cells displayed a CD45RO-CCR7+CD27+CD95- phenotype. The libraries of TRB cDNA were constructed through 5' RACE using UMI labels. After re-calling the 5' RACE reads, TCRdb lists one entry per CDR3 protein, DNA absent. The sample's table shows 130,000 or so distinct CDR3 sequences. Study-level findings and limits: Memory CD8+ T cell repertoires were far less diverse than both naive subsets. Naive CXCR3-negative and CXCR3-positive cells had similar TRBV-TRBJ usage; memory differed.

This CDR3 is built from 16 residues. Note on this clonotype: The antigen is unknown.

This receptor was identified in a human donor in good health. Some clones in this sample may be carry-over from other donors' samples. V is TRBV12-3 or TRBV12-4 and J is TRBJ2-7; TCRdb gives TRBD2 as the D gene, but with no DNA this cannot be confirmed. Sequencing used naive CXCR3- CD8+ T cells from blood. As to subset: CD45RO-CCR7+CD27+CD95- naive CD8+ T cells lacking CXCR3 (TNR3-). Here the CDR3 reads CASSLGGQGRFYEQYF.